This T cell receptor (beta chain) was documented in a study of cytomegalovirus exposure and HLA in healthy donors. The PCR was carried out with 60 Vbeta primers and 13 Jbeta primers. Using immunoSEQ multiplex PCR, the repertoire was profiled, and TCRdb retains in-frame clones only, with some absent. This sample has fewer than 250,000 clones; 87% occur once, and the top ten carry about 1.1%. Study findings and constraints: In terms of immune exposure information, only CMV serostatus was available.

V lost 6 bases, J lost 7 bases, and 10 bases lay in between. CDR3 length: 12 residues. With regard to this clone: The antigen is undetermined.

This receptor was obtained from a boy younger than 10 in good health and CMV-seronegative. The sample was PBMCs. The rearrangement joins TRBV5-3 to TRBJ2-2; D might be TRBD2 (5 bases). TRBV5-3 carries the ORF label, with uncertain function. CDR3 sequence: CARKPEGGELFF. CDR3 sequence (DNA): TGTGCCAGAAAACCAGAGGGCGGGGAGCTGTTTTTT.